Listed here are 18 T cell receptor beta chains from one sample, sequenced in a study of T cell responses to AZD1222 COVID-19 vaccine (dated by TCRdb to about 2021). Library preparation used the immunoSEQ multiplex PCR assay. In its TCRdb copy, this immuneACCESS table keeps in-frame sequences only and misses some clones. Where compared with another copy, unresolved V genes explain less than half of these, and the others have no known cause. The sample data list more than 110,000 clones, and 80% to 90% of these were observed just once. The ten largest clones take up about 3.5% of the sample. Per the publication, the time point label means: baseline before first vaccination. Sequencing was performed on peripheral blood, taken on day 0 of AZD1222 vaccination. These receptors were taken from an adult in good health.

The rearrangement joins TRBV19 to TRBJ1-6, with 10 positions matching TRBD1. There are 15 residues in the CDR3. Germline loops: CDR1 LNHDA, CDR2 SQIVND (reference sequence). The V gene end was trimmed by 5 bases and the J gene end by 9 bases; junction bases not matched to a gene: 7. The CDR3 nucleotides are TGTGCCAGTAGTGGCCGGGACAGGGGTCGTTCACCCCTCCACTTT. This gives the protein CASSGRDRGRSPLHF.

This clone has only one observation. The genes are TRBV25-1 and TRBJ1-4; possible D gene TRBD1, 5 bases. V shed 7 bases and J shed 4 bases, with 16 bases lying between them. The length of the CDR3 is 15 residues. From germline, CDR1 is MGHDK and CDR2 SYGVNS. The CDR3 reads CASTEMGGDNEKLFF. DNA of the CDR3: TGTGCCAGCACCGAAATGGGGGGAGATAATGAAAAACTGTTTTTT. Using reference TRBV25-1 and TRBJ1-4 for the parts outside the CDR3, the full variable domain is EADIYQTPRYLVIGTGKKITLECSQTMGHDKMYWYQQDPGMELHLIHYSYGVNSTEKGDLSSESTVSRIRTEHFPLTLESARPSHTSQYLCASTEMGGDNEKLFFGSGTQLSVL.

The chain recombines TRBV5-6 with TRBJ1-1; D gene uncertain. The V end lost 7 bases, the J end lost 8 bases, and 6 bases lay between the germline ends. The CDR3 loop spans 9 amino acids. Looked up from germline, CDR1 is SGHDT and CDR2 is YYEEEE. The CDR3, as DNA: TGTGCCAGCGGAGACGAAGCTTTCTTT. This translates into CASGDEAFF.

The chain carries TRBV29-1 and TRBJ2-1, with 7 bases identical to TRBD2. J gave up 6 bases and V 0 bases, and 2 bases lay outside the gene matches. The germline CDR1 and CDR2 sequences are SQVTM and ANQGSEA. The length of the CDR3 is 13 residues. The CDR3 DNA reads TGCAGCGTTGAAGATGGGACTACCAATGAGCAGTTCTTC. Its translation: CSVEDGTTNEQFF.

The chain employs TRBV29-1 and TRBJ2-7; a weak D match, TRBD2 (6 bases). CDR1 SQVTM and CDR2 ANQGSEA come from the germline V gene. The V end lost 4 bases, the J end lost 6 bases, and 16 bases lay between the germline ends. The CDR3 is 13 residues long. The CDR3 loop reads CSVAGGQGGEQYF. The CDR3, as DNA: TGCAGCGTTGCAGGTGGGCAGGGAGGCGAGCAGTACTTC.

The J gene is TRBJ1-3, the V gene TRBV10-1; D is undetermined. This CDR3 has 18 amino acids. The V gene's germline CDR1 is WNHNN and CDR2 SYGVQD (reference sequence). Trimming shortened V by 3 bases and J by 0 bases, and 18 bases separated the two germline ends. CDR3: CASSDVYDCFLSGNTIYF. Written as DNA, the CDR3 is TGCGCCAGCAGTGACGTGTACGATTGCTTCCTCTCTGGAAACACCATATATTTT.

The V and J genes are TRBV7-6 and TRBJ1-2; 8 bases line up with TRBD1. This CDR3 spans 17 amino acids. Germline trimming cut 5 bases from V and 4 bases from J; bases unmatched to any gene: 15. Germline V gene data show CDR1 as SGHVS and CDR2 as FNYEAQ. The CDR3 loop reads CASSLGQGDLWGYGYTF. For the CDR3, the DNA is TGTGCCAGCAGCCTAGGACAGGGCGACCTCTGGGGCTATGGCTACACCTTC.

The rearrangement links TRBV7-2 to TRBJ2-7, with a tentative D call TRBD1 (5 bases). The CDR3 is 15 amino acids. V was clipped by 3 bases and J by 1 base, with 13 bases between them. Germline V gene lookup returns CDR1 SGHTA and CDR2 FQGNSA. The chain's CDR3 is CASSFDSMNSYEQYF. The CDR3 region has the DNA TGTGCCAGCAGCTTTGACAGTATGAATTCCTACGAGCAGTACTTC.

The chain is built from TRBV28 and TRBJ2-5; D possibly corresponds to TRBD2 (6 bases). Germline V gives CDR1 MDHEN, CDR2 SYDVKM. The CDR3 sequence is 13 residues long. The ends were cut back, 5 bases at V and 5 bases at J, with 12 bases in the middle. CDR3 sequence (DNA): TGTGCCAGCAGTCCCCTGACTAGGGAGACCCAGTACTTC. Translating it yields CASSPLTRETQYF. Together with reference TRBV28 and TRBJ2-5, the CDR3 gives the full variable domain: DVKVTQSSRYLVKRTGEKVFLECVQDMDHENMFWYRQDPGLGLRLIYFSYDVKMKEKGDIPEGYSVSREKKERFSLILESASTNQTSMYLCASSPLTRETQYFGPGTRLLVL.

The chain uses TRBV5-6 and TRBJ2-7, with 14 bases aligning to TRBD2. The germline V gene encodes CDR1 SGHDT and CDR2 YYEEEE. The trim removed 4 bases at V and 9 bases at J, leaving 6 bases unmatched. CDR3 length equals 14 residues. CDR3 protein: CASSPGLAGEVQYF. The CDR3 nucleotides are TGTGCCAGCAGCCCGGGACTAGCGGGAGAGGTGCAGTACTTC.

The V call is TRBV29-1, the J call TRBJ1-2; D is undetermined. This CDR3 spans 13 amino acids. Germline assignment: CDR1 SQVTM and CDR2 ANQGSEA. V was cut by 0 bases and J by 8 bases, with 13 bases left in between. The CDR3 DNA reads TGCAGCGTTGAAGATCGACTGCTTGAAGGCTACACCTTC. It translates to CSVEDRLLEGYTF.

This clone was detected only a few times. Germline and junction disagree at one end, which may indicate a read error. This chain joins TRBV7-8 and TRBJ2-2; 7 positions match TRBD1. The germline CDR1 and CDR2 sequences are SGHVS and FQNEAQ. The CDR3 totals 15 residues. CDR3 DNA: TGTGCCAGCAGATTAGACAGGGTGAACACCGGGGAGCTGTTTTTT. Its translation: CASRLDRVNTGELFF.

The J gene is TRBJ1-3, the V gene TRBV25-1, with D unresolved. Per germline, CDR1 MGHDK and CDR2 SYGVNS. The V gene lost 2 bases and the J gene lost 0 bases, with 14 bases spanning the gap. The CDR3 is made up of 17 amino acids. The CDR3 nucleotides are TGTGCCAGCAGTGAAAACTCCATGGATAACTCTGGAAACACCATATATTTT. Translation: CASSENSMDNSGNTIYF.

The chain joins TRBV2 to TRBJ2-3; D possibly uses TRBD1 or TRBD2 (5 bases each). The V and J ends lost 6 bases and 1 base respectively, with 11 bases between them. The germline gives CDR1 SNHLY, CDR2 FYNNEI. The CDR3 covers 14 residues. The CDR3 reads CASSGTVGTDTQYF. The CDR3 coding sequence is TGTGCCAGCAGCGGGACGGTAGGCACAGATACGCAGTATTTT.

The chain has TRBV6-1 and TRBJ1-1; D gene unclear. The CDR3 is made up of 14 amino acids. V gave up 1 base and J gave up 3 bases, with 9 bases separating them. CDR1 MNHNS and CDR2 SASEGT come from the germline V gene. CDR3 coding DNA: TGTGCCAGCAGTGAAGGGGCTACCCACACTGAAGCTTTCTTT. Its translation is CASSEGATHTEAFF.

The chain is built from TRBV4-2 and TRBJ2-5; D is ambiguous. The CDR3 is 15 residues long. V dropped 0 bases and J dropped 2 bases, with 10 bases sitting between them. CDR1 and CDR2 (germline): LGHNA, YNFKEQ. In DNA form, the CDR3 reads TGTGCCAGCAGCCAAGACATTGCGGTACAAGAGACCCAGTACTTC. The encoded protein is CASSQDIAVQETQYF.

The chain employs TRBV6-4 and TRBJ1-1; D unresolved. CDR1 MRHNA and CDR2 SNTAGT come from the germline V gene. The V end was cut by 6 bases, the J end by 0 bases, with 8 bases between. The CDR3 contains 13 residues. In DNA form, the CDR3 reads TGTGCCAGCAGCGTACAAGTGAACACTGAAGCTTTCTTT. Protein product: CASSVQVNTEAFF.

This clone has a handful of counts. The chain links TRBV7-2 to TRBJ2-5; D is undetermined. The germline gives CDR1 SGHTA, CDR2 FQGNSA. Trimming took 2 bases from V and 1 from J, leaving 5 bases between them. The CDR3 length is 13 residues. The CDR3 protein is CASSLWVQETQYF. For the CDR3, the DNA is TGTGCCAGCAGCTTATGGGTCCAAGAGACCCAGTACTTC.